The text below deals with one TCR beta chain. Its antigen is unidentified. With 60 Vbeta and 13 Jbeta primers, the PCR was carried out. In the authors' workflow: Later reanalysis found roughly 80 million unique TCR beta chains, roughly 10 million of them shared. Produced via immunoSEQ multiplex PCR; TCRdb's table is partial and in-frame only. V and J calls and clone size are those listed in that table; D and trimming were worked out from the DNA. The sample carries 95,000 to 150,000 clones, approximately 72% recorded once. This CDR3 spans 15 amino acids. Looked up from germline, CDR1 is SEHNR and CDR2 is FQNEAQ (reference sequence). Trimming left V 1 base short and J 6 bases short, with 15 bases between. The sample originates from a study of cytomegalovirus exposure and HLA in healthy donors. Study conclusions and caveats: Previous analysis showed most TCR beta V segments were productive about 90% or about 30% of the time. Being indistinguishable, some V segments were excluded, TRBV6-2 and TRBV6-3 among them.

The chain combines TRBV7-9 with TRBJ1-1; maybe TRBD1 (5 bases). What was sequenced was PBMCs. The clonotype was recovered from a woman aged 40 to 49 in good health and CMV-seropositive. The CDR3 protein is CASSLDVGVNAEAFF. CDR3 sequence (DNA): TGTGCCAGCAGCTTAGATGTAGGGGTAAACGCTGAAGCTTTCTTT.